A selection of T cell receptor beta chains follows, all from one sample in a study of T-cell memory formation after mild COVID-19. Via MiXCR, TCRdb re-called the 5' RACE reads, giving one row per CDR3 protein. The repertoire holds under 300,000 distinct CDR3 sequences, over 8.5% seen once, with roughly a fifth in the top ten. The sequenced sample was PBMCs or a T cell subset sorted from them (not recorded which). The receptors come from a man aged 18-30 years who had mild COVID-19 (a few samples of this study predate the infection). Cell type and time point are not known. CDR3s include the opening cysteine and the closing phenylalanine or tryptophan. A D gene is named only where the DNA matches it firmly. Clone size is stated in some rows and not others, as once, few, many or a class when expanded.

d_call j_call v_call clone_size cdr3_aa cdr3_nt
. TRBJ2-5 TRBV27 few CASSSSGGETQYF TGTGCCAGCAGTTCCTCAGGGGGGGAGACCCAGTACTTC
TRBD2 TRBJ2-3 TRBV4-2 many CASSQDIGGASDTQYF TGTGCCAGCAGCCAAGATATCGGGGGGGCTTCAGATACGCAGTATTTT
TRBD2 TRBJ2-3 TRBV12-5 many CASGPSAGGLTDTQYF TGTGCTAGTGGTCCGTCAGCGGGGGGACTCACAGATACGCAGTATTTT
. TRBJ2-3 TRBV5-1 many CASSLWGPGDTQYF TGCGCCAGCAGCCTGTGGGGGCCAGGGGATACGCAGTATTTT
TRBD1 TRBJ2-7 TRBV6-5 . CASSYARGTSEQYF TGTGCCAGCAGTTACGCCAGGGGGACCTCCGAGCAGTACTTC
TRBD1 TRBJ1-5 TRBV6-2/TRBV6-3 few CASSQWGQQHF TGTGCCAGCAGCCAGTGGGGACAGCAGCATTTT
. TRBJ1-2 TRBV12-3/TRBV12-4 . CASSLRQADNYGYTF TGTGCCAGCAGTTTGCGGCAGGCGGATAACTATGGCTACACCTTC
TRBD2 TRBJ2-3 TRBV6-2/TRBV6-3 . CASTQLATSTDTQYF TGTGCCAGCACTCAACTAGCGACTAGCACAGATACGCAGTATTTT
. TRBJ2-7 TRBV7-9 . CASSDKTDRDSRTYEQYF TGTGCCAGCAGCGATAAGACAGACCGAGACTCGCGCACCTACGAGCAGTACTTC
. TRBJ1-1 TRBV6-2/TRBV6-3 . CAGHTGGNTEAFF TGTGCCGGACACACCGGGGGTAACACTGAAGCTTTCTTT
TRBD1 TRBJ2-7 TRBV7-8 few CASSLTGELTYEQYF TGTGCCAGCAGCTTGACAGGGGAATTGACGTACGAGCAGTACTTC
. TRBJ2-5 TRBV6-1 few CASSFQDQETQYF TGTGCCAGCAGTTTCCAGGATCAAGAGACCCAGTACTTC
. TRBJ1-2 TRBV12-3/TRBV12-4 few CASSQDANYGYTF TGTGCCAGCAGTCAAGACGCTAACTATGGCTACACCTTC
TRBD2 TRBJ2-1 TRBV6-5 . CASSYRSGGGTEQFF TGTGCCAGCAGTTACAGGTCCGGGGGGGGCACAGAGCAGTTCTTC
TRBD1 TRBJ1-2 TRBV28 many CASTQGGVGYTF TGTGCCAGCACTCAGGGGGGCGTAGGCTACACCTTC
TRBD1 TRBJ2-2 TRBV10-3 . CAIRDREAGELFF TGTGCCATCCGGGACAGGGAGGCCGGGGAGCTGTTTTTT
. TRBJ1-2 TRBV6-6 few CASSLIGEGRNYGYTF TGTGCCAGCAGTTTAATAGGTGAAGGGCGGAACTATGGCTACACCTTC
TRBD1 TRBJ2-7 TRBV27 many CASSSTGAYEQYF TGTGCCAGCAGTTCGACAGGGGCCTACGAGCAGTACTTC